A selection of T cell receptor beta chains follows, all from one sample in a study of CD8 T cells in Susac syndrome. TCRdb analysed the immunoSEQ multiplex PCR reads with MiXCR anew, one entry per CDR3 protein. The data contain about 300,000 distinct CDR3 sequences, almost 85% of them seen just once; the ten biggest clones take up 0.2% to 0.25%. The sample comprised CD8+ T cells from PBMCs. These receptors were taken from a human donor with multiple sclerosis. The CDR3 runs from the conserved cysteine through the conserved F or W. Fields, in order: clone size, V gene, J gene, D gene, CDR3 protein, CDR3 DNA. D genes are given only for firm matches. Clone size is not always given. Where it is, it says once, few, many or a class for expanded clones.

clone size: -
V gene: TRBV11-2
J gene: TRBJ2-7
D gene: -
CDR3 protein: CASSVALFGSVGEQYF
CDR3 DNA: TGTGCCAGCAGCGTAGCCCTATTTGGGAGTGTGGGCGAGCAGTACTTC

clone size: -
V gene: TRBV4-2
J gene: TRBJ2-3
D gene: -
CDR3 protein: CASSQDFGISPDTQYF
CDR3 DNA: TGTGCCAGCAGCCAAGATTTCGGGATCTCCCCAGATACGCAGTATTTT

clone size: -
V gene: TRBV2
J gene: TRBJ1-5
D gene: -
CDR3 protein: CASSEALRWGGGQPQHF
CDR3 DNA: TGTGCCAGCAGTGAAGCGCTTCGTTGGGGCGGGGGTCAGCCCCAGCATTTT

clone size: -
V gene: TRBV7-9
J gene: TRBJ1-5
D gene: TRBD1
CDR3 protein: CATGDRGQQPQHF
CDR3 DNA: TGTGCCACCGGGGACAGGGGGCAACAGCCCCAGCATTTT

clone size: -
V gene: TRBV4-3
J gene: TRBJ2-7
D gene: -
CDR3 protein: CASSQDRGISSYEQYF
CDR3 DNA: TGCGCCAGCAGCCAGGATCGAGGGATATCCTCCTACGAGCAGTACTTC

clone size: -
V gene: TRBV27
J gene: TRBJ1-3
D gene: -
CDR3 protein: CASSLSGTWDTIYF
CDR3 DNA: TGTGCCAGCAGTTTATCCGGGACATGGGACACCATATATTTT

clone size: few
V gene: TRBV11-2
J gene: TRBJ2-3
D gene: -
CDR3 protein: CASSFPPRFTQYF
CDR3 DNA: TGTGCCAGCAGTTTCCCTCCCCGTTTCACGCAGTATTTT

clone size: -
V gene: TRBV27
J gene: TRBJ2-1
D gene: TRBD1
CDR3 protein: CASSYGQGGYNEQFF
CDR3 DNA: TGTGCCAGCAGCTATGGACAGGGTGGGTACAATGAGCAGTTCTTC

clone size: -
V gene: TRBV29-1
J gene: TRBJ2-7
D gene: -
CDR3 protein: CSVRTAPYEQYF
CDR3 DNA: TGCAGCGTCCGGACAGCTCCATACGAGCAGTACTTC

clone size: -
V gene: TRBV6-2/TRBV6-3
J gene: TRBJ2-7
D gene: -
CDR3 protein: CASSYPLFYTGRTYEQYF
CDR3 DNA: TGTGCCAGCAGTTACCCTTTATTTTATACGGGGCGAACCTACGAGCAGTACTTC

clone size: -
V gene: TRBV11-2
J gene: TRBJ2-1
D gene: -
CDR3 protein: CASSPVWGRSREQFF
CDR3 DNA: TGTGCCAGCAGCCCTGTTTGGGGTAGATCCAGGGAGCAGTTCTTC

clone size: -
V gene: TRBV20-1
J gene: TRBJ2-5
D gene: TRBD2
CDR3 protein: CSAQPPTSGRAPTQYF
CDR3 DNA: TGCAGTGCTCAACCACCCACTAGCGGGAGGGCCCCGACCCAGTACTTC

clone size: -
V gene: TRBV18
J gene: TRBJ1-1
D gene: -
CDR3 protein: CASSPGLRPRDTGAFF
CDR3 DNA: TGTGCCAGCTCACCAGGGTTGAGACCACGGGATACCGGAGCTTTCTTT

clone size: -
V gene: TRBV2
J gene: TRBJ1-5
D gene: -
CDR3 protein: CASSPQVVPGNNQPQHF
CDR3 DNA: TGTGCCAGCAGTCCTCAAGTGGTCCCCGGGAACAATCAGCCCCAGCATTTT

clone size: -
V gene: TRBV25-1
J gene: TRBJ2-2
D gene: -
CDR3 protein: CASSEYSRPKAGELFF
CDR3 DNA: TGTGCCAGCAGTGAATATAGCAGGCCCAAGGCCGGGGAGCTGTTTTTT

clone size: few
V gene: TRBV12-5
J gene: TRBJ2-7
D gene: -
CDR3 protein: CASGASYYEQYF
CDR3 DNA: TGTGCTAGTGGAGCCTCATACTACGAGCAGTACTTC

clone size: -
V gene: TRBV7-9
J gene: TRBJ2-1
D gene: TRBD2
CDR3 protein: CASSPPGGSHNEQFF
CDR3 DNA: TGTGCCAGCAGCCCCCCAGGCGGGAGCCACAATGAGCAGTTCTTC

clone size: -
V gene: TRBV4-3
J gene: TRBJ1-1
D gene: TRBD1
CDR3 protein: CASSQAGQGLRNTEAFF
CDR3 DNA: TGCGCCAGCAGCCAGGCGGGACAGGGGTTGAGGAACACTGAAGCTTTCTTT

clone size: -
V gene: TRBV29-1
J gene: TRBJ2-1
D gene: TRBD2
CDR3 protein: CSVEAGGPYEQFF
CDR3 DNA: TGCAGCGTTGAAGCGGGAGGGCCCTATGAGCAGTTCTTC

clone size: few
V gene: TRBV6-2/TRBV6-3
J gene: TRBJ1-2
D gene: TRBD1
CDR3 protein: CASRLSGQFYGYTF
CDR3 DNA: TGTGCCAGCAGACTTTCGGGACAGTTCTATGGCTACACCTTC

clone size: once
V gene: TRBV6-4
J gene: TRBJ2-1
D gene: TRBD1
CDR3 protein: CASSERTGGYNEQFF
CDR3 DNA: TGTGCCAGCAGTGAAAGGACAGGCGGCTACAATGAGCAGTTCTTC

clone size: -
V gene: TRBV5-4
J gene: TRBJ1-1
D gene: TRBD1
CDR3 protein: CASSLSRGGTEAFF
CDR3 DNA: TGTGCCAGCAGCTTGAGCAGGGGGGGGACTGAAGCTTTCTTT

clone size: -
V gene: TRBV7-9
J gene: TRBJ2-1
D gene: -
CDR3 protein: CASSRRGTGNNEQFF
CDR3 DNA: TGTGCCAGCAGCCGGAGGGGGACGGGAAACAATGAGCAGTTCTTC

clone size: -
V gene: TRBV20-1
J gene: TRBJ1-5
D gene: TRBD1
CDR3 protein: CSALQGVRGNQPQHF
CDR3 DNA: TGCAGTGCCCTACAGGGGGTGCGTGGCAATCAGCCCCAGCATTTT

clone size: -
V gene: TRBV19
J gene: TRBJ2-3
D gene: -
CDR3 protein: CASSWRGGGTDTQYF
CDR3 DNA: TGTGCCAGTAGTTGGCGGGGAGGAGGCACAGATACGCAGTATTTT

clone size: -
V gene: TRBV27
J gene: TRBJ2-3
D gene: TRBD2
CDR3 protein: CASIPGLAGVSSTDTQYF
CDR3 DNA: TGTGCCAGCATCCCGGGACTAGCGGGAGTTTCTAGCACAGATACGCAGTATTTT

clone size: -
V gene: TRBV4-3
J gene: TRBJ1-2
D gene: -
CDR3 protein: CASSQDSRASRDDYGYTF
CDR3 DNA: TGCGCCAGCAGCCAAGACTCTCGGGCCTCCCGGGACGACTATGGCTACACCTTC

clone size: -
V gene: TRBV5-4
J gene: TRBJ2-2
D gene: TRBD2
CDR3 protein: CASSSGGDNTGELFF
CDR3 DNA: TGTGCCAGCAGCTCGGGGGGAGATAACACCGGGGAGCTGTTTTTT

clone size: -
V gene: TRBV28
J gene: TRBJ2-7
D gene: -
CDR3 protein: CASSLKDGPYEQYF
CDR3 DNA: TGTGCCAGCAGTTTAAAGGACGGTCCCTACGAGCAGTACTTC

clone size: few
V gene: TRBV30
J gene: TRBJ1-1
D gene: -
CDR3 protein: CAWSRYTEAFF
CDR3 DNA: TGTGCCTGGAGTAGGTACACTGAAGCTTTCTTT

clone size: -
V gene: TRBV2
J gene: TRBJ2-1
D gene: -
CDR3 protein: CASSAGGPYNEQFF
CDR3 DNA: TGTGCCAGCAGTGCCGGGGGCCCCTACAATGAGCAGTTCTTC

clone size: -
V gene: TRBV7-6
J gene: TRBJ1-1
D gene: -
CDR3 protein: CASSPTPQGTEAFF
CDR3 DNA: TGTGCCAGCAGCCCGACCCCGCAGGGGACTGAAGCTTTCTTT

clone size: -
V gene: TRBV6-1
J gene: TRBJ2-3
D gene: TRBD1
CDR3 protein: CASSAWTGTSTDTQYF
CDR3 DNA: TGTGCCAGCAGTGCTTGGACAGGGACTAGCACAGATACGCAGTATTTT

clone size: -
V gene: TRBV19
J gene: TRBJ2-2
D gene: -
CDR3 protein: CASKLDLGGELFF
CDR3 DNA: TGTGCCAGTAAACTTGATTTGGGCGGGGAGCTGTTTTTT

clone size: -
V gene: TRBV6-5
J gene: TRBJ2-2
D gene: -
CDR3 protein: CASSGGFNTGELFF
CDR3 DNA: TGTGCCAGCAGCGGAGGGTTCAACACCGGGGAGCTGTTTTTT

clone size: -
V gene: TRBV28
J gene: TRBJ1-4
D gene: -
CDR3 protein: CASSLYPTATNEKLFF
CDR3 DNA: TGTGCCAGCAGTTTGTATCCGACAGCAACTAATGAAAAACTGTTTTTT

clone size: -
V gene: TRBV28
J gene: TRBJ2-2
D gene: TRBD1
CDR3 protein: CASSSTGHTGELFF
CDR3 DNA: TGTGCCAGCAGTTCGACAGGGCACACCGGGGAGCTGTTTTTT

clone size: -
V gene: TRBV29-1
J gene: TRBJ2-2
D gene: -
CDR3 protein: CSVVDTTGELFF
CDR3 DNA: TGCAGCGTTGTTGATACCACCGGGGAGCTGTTTTTT

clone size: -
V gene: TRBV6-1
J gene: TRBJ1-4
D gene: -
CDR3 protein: CASRIRDVNEKLFF
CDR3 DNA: TGTGCCAGCAGAATTCGGGATGTTAATGAAAAACTGTTTTTT

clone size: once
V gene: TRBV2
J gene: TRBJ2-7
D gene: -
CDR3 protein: CASSEYNRSWVGDYYEQYF
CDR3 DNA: TGTGCCAGCAGTGAATATAACAGAAGTTGGGTGGGCGATTACTACGAGCAGTACTTC

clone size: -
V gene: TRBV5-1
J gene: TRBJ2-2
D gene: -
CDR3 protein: CASRRTGELFF
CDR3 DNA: TGCGCCAGCAGGCGCACCGGGGAGCTGTTTTTT

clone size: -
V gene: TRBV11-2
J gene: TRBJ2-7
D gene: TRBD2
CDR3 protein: CASSGIAGVLYEQYF
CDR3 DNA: TGTGCCAGCAGCGGTATCGCGGGAGTCTTGTACGAGCAGTACTTC

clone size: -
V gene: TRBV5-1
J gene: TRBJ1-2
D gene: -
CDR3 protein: CASSLDGLGANNYGYTF
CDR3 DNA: TGCGCCAGCAGCTTGGACGGTCTCGGCGCGAACAACTATGGCTACACCTTC

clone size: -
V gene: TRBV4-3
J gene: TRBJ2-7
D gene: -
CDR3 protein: CASSQGWGRRGYEQYF
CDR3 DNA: TGCGCCAGCAGCCAAGGTTGGGGCCGCCGGGGCTACGAGCAGTACTTC

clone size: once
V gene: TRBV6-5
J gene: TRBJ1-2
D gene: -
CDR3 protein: CASSYSSLSGGYTF
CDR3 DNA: TGTGCCAGCAGTTACTCGTCGTTAAGCGGGGGCTACACCTTC

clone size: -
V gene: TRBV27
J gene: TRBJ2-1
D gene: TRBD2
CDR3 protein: CASNGLGDIEQFF
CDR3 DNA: TGTGCCAGCAATGGACTAGGGGATATTGAGCAGTTCTTC

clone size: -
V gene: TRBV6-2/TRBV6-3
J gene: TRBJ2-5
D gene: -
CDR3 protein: CASRRSEFGVEETQYF
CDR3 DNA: TGTGCCAGCAGACGATCAGAGTTCGGTGTGGAAGAGACCCAGTACTTC

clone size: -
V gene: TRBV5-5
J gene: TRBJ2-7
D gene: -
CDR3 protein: CASSWGLSTEQYF
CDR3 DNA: TGTGCCAGCAGCTGGGGACTGTCTACGGAGCAGTACTTC

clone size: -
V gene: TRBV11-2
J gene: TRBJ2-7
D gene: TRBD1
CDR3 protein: CASSSDRGSSYEQYF
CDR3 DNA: TGTGCCAGCAGCTCGGACAGGGGGTCATCCTACGAGCAGTACTTC

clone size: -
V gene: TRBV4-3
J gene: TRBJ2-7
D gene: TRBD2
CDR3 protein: CASSQEGLKGDEQYF
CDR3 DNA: TGCGCCAGCAGCCAAGAGGGACTAAAAGGCGACGAGCAGTACTTC

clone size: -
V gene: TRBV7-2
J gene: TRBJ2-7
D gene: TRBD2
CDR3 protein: CASSQTLAGAYEQYF
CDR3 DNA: TGTGCCAGCAGCCAAACTTTAGCGGGGGCCTACGAGCAGTACTTC

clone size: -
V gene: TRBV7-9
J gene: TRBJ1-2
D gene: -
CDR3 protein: CASSFGTSSYGYTF
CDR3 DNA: TGTGCCAGCAGTTTCGGGACATCCAGCTATGGCTACACCTTC

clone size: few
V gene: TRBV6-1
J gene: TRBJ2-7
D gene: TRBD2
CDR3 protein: CASTGLAGLYEQYF
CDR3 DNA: TGTGCCAGCACCGGGCTAGCGGGACTCTACGAGCAGTACTTC

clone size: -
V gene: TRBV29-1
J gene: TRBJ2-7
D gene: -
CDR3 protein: CSVEDTTYEQYF
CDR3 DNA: TGCAGCGTTGAGGACACGACCTACGAGCAGTACTTC

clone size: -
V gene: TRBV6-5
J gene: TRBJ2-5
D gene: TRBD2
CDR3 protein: CASSYLGLAGGPDGETQYF
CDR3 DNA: TGTGCCAGCAGTTACCTGGGACTAGCGGGAGGGCCAGATGGAGAGACCCAGTACTTC

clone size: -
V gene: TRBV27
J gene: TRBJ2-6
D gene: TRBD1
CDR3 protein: CASSFYRGTNVLTF
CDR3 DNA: TGTGCCAGCAGTTTTTACAGGGGTACCAACGTCCTGACTTTC

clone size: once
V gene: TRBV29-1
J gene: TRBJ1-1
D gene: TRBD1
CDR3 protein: CSVEDRGGATEAFF
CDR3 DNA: TGCAGCGTTGAAGACAGGGGGGGGGCCACTGAAGCTTTCTTT

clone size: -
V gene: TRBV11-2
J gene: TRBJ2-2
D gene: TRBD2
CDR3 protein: CASSLRPFGLAGDRGGELFF
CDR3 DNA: TGTGCCAGCAGCTTAAGGCCGTTTGGTCTAGCGGGAGATCGTGGCGGGGAGCTGTTTTTT